The 27 T cell receptor beta chains given below trace back to one sample, sequenced in a study of control samples from healthy donors and cancer patients. Method: immunoSEQ multiplex PCR; TCRdb's copy keeps in-frame clones and lacks some. The sample lists some 140,000 clones, 85% to 95% seen once, with about 5.2% in the top ten. Sequenced input: blood. The receptors originated from a man aged 40-55 years in good health.

The rearrangement links TRBV4-3 to TRBJ2-7; D may be TRBD2 (5 bases). This CDR3 has 15 amino acids. Between the trimmed V and J ends, which lost 1 base and 4 bases, there was a span of 14 bases. Germline CDR1 LGHNA, CDR2 YSLEER. CDR3 sequence reads: CASSQVPGVRYEQYF. CDR3 bases: TGCGCCAGCAGCCAAGTACCCGGGGTAAGGTACGAGCAGTACTTC.

This clone was observed a single time. This chain links TRBV7-2 with TRBJ2-3; D possibly corresponds to TRBD2 (6 bases). V dropped 4 bases and J dropped 0 bases, with 11 bases sitting between them. This CDR3 contains 15 residues. Germline assignment: CDR1 SGHTA and CDR2 FQGNSA. The CDR3 reads CASSSDYLSTDTQYF. CDR3 DNA sequence: TGTGCCAGCAGCTCGGACTACCTTAGCACAGATACGCAGTATTTT.

The gene calls are TRBV7-9 and TRBJ2-1, with D unclear. This CDR3 spans 12 amino acids. Germline-derived CDR1 and CDR2 are SEHNR and FQNEAQ (reference sequence). V was cut by 7 bases and J by 9 bases, with 13 bases left in between. CDR3 in DNA: TGTGCCAGCACCCGACGGTCCGGTGAGCAGTTCTTC. It codes for CASTRRSGEQFF.

The rearrangement joins TRBV24-1 to TRBJ1-5; D unclear. V was shortened by 2 bases and J by 0 bases, with 10 bases between the two germline ends. This CDR3 has 16 amino acids. Per germline, CDR1 KGHDR and CDR2 SFDVKD. Here the CDR3 reads CATSDSPSDSNQPQHF. The CDR3 bases are TGTGCCACCAGTGATTCCCCCTCGGATAGCAATCAGCCCCAGCATTTT.

This clone was observed a single time. The chain carries TRBV9 and TRBJ1-1, with no clear D. Germline-derived CDR1 and CDR2 are SGDLS and YYNGEE. V lost 3 bases and J lost 1, with 13 bases in between. The CDR3 has 15 amino acids. CDR3: CASSEGFRRNTEAFF. The CDR3 DNA is TGTGCCAGCAGCGAGGGATTCCGCAGGAACACTGAAGCTTTCTTT.

V is TRBV25-1 and J is TRBJ2-3; no clear D gene. V was trimmed by 5 bases and J by 7 bases, leaving 10 bases between them. Germline CDR1 is MGHDK and CDR2 is SYGVNS. CDR3 size: 12 residues. Here the CDR3 reads CASSNQLYTQYF. The CDR3 DNA reads as TGTGCCAGCAGTAATCAGCTTTATACGCAGTATTTT.

The V call is TRBV4-2, the J call TRBJ1-1; D is uncertain. This CDR3 region has 15 residues. Germline CDR1 is LGHNA and CDR2 is YNFKEQ. V was trimmed by 1 base and J by 0 bases, leaving 9 bases between them. DNA of the CDR3: TGTGCCAGCAGCCAAGTCCTAGCGGTGAACACTGAAGCTTTCTTT. Protein sequence: CASSQVLAVNTEAFF.

The sample holds one count of this clone. The V call is TRBV2, the J call TRBJ2-7, with 7 bases identical to TRBD2. The V gene end was trimmed by 6 bases and the J gene end by 4 bases; junction bases not matched to a gene: 12. CDR3 length equals 15 residues. Germline V CDR1 and CDR2: SNHLY, FYNNEI. CDR3 protein: CASSGVGGTEYEQYF. CDR3 nucleotides: TGTGCCAGCAGCGGGGTCGGGGGGACGGAATACGAGCAGTACTTC.

The chain recombines TRBV28 with TRBJ1-5; no clear D gene. Trimming removed 5 bases at V and 0 bases at J, with 11 bases between. The CDR3 is 15 amino acids. Germline V gene data show CDR1 as MDHEN and CDR2 as SYDVKM. The CDR3 is CASSKTPFSNQPQHF. The CDR3 DNA follows: TGTGCCAGCAGTAAGACACCGTTTAGCAATCAGCCCCAGCATTTT. Using reference TRBV28 and TRBJ1-5 for the parts outside the CDR3, the full variable domain is DVKVTQSSRYLVKRTGEKVFLECVQDMDHENMFWYRQDPGLGLRLIYFSYDVKMKEKGDIPEGYSVSREKKERFSLILESASTNQTSMYLCASSKTPFSNQPQHFGDGTRLSIL.

This clone showed up just a few times. The chain carries TRBV7-2 and TRBJ2-3; D unclear. The CDR3 runs 12 residues. Germline V lookup: CDR1 SGHTA, CDR2 FQGNSA. V lost 5 bases and J 2 bases, leaving 5 bases between the germline ends. DNA for the CDR3: TGTGCCAGCAGCCCATACACAGATACGCAGTATTTT. Translation gives CASSPYTDTQYF. Together with reference TRBV7-2 and TRBJ2-3, the CDR3 gives the full variable domain: GAGVSQSPSNKVTEKGKDVELRCDPISGHTALYWYRQSLGQGLEFLIYFQGNSAPDKSGLPSDRFSAERTGGSVSTLTIQRTQQEDSAVYLCASSPYTDTQYFGPGTRLTVL.

CDR3 sequence (DNA): TGTGCCACCAGTCCGACACCCCTAAGGAGTCACCGCTACGAGCAGTACTTC. Its translation: CATSPTPLRSHRYEQYF. This chain connects TRBV24-1 to TRBJ2-7; D gene unclear. This CDR3 is 17 amino acids long. Trimming took 6 bases from V and 3 from J, leaving 23 bases between them. Germline CDR1 reads KGHDR; CDR2 reads SFDVKD.

The chain recombines TRBV6-5 with TRBJ1-5; D possibly corresponds to TRBD1 (6 bases). The length of the CDR3 is 14 residues. The V gene's germline CDR1 is MNHEY and CDR2 SVGAGI. V lost 6 bases, J lost 4 bases, and 13 bases lay in between. The CDR3: CASREGGPNQPQHF. The CDR3 DNA reads as TGTGCCAGCAGGGAGGGGGGGCCTAATCAGCCCCAGCATTTT.

This chain connects TRBV7-9 to TRBJ1-2; D remains ambiguous. Germline loops: CDR1 SEHNR, CDR2 FQNEAQ (reference sequence). This CDR3 has 16 amino acids. V lost 1 base, J lost 2 bases, and 14 bases lay in between. The CDR3 DNA sequence: TGTGCCAGCAGCTTAGGATCGGATTCGCCGAACTATGGCTACACCTTC. Its protein is CASSLGSDSPNYGYTF.

The V and J genes are TRBV6-5 and TRBJ2-7; TRBD2 aligns across 7 bases. The germline V gene encodes CDR1 MNHEY and CDR2 SVGAGI. The CDR3 is 13 amino acids. The J segment lost 3 bases and the V segment lost 7 bases, leaving 6 bases of the junction unmatched. The CDR3 DNA sequence: TGTGCCAGCAAGCGGGATGCAAACTACGAGCAGTACTTC. It codes for CASKRDANYEQYF.

The sample holds one count of this clone. The chain has TRBV27 and TRBJ2-3, with D possibly matching TRBD1 (8 bases). This CDR3 spans 16 amino acids. Trimming shortened V by 5 bases and J by 0 bases, and 15 bases separated the two germline ends. The germline V gene encodes CDR1 MNHEY and CDR2 SMNVEV (reference sequence). The CDR3 loop reads CASSHRGGRSTDTQYF. As DNA, the CDR3 is TGTGCCAGCAGTCACAGGGGGGGCCGGAGCACAGATACGCAGTATTTT.

This chain connects TRBV3-1 (or the pseudogene TRBV3-2) to TRBJ1-4; no firm D call. The germline V and J ends were trimmed by 1 base and 4 bases, with 4 bases remaining between them. The CDR3 sequence is 13 residues long. CDR1 and CDR2 (germline): LGHDT, YNNKEL (reference sequence). This CDR3 is CASSQVVNEKLFF. The CDR3, as DNA: TGTGCCAGCAGCCAAGTTGTTAATGAAAAACTGTTTTTT.

This clone was seen only once. The chain employs TRBV11-2 and TRBJ1-1, with a possible D match to TRBD1 (5 bases). Germline loops: CDR1 SGHAT, CDR2 FQNNGV. Trimming removed 5 bases from V and 10 bases from J, with 20 bases in between. The CDR3 contains 14 residues. CDR3 sequence reads: CASSPDSRIGVAFF. In nucleotides, the CDR3 is TGTGCCAGCAGCCCCGACAGCCGGATTGGTGTAGCTTTCTTT. The entire variable domain, with the rest obtained from reference TRBV11-2 and TRBJ1-1, is as follows: EAGVAQSPRYKIIEKRQSVAFWCNPISGHATLYWYQQILGQGPKLLIQFQNNGVVDDSQLPKDRFSAERLKGVDSTLKIQPAKLEDSAVYLCASSPDSRIGVAFFGQGTRLTVV.

This clone was seen a few times. A read error may produce the germline difference seen at one junction end. V usage is TRBV2 and J usage is TRBJ2-7; no clear D. CDR1 and CDR2 (germline): SNHLY, FYNNEI. The CDR3 runs 11 residues. As DNA, the CDR3 is TGTGCCAGCAGCGCGAACACCGGCCCCGGCTTC. Its protein product is CASSANTGPGF.

The chain employs TRBV2 and TRBJ2-1, with D possibly matching TRBD2 (7 bases). The CDR3 has 14 residues. The germline V gene has CDR1 SNHLY and CDR2 FYNNEI. V lost 6 bases and J 0 bases, leaving 9 bases between the germline ends. The CDR3 DNA is TGTGCCAGCAGAGGGGGGGGCTCCTACAATGAGCAGTTCTTC. Translated, it gives CASRGGGSYNEQFF.

V usage is TRBV24-1 and J usage is TRBJ2-7; D remains ambiguous. Germline-derived CDR1 and CDR2 are KGHDR and SFDVKD. Trimming took 1 base from V and 6 from J, leaving 3 bases between them. The CDR3 runs 11 residues. Here the CDR3 reads CATSDFTEQYF. The CDR3 nucleotides read TGTGCCACCAGTGATTTTACCGAGCAGTACTTC.

This chain links TRBV20-1 with TRBJ1-2; D not resolved. The germline V gene has CDR1 DFQATT and CDR2 SNEGSKA (reference sequence). Between the trimmed V and J ends, which lost 6 bases and 7 bases, there was a span of 12 bases. The CDR3 is 11 residues long. CDR3 sequence (DNA): TGCAGTGCCCCCCGGCCGGGTGGCTACACCTTC. It codes for CSAPRPGGYTF.

This chain connects TRBV4-1 to TRBJ1-6; 10 positions agree with TRBD1. Germline CDR1 and CDR2: MGHRA and YSYEKL. With V trimmed by 0 bases and J by 5 bases, 4 bases remained unmatched. The CDR3 extends over 17 amino acids. The CDR3 sequence: CASSQDGTGENNSPLHF. The DNA for the CDR3 is TGCGCCAGCAGCCAAGACGGGACAGGGGAGAATAATTCACCCCTCCACTTT.

The J gene is TRBJ2-7, the V gene TRBV7-9, with D perhaps TRBD1 (8 bases). There are 14 residues in the CDR3. Germline values: CDR1 SEHNR, CDR2 FQNEAQ (reference sequence). With 5 bases removed from V and 5 bases from J, the gap between germline ends came to 16 bases. The CDR3 bases are TGTGCCAGCAGCCGGGGGGACAGGTCCCACGAGCAGTACTTC. It yields the protein CASSRGDRSHEQYF.

The CDR3 DNA reads as TGTGCCAGCAGTTTCAACAGGGGCTATGGCTACACCTTC. This gives the protein CASSFNRGYGYTF. The chain combines TRBV27 with TRBJ1-2; 7 bases are a match to TRBD1. V dropped 3 bases and J dropped 4; count of bases not matched to a gene: 2. There are 13 residues in the CDR3. Germline V gene data show CDR1 as MNHEY and CDR2 as SMNVEV (reference sequence).

The rearrangement joins TRBV5-1 to TRBJ1-4, with D perhaps TRBD1 (5 bases). Trimming pared 2 bases from V and 5 bases from J, leaving 10 bases between. This CDR3 has 14 amino acids. In germline, CDR1 is SGHRS, CDR2 YFSETQ. The CDR3 DNA sequence: TGCGCCAGCAGCTTCGGGGCAGCAAATGAAAAACTGTTTTTT. Translating it yields CASSFGAANEKLFF.

As DNA, the CDR3 is TGTGCCAGCTCACCATTAGCGGGGGCGTACAATGAGCAGTTCTTC. This codes for CASSPLAGAYNEQFF. The rearrangement joins TRBV18 to TRBJ2-1, with 9 bases aligning to TRBD2. The CDR3 loop spans 15 amino acids. CDR1 is KGHSH and CDR2 is LQKENI in the germline V gene. Trimming removed 2 bases from V and 4 bases from J; junction bases left unmatched: 3. Full variable domain (outside the CDR3, taken from reference TRBV18 and TRBJ2-1): NAGVMQNPRHLVRRRGQEARLRCSPMKGHSHVYWYRQLPEEGLKFMVYLQKENIIDESGMPKERFSAEFPKEGPSILRIQQVVRGDSAAYFCASSPLAGAYNEQFFGPGTRLTVL.

V is TRBV24-1 and J is TRBJ2-3, with no clear D. Looked up from germline, CDR1 is KGHDR and CDR2 is SFDVKD. The length of the CDR3 is 13 residues. Trimming stripped 4 bases from V and 3 bases from J, with 7 bases between. CDR3 in DNA: TGTGCCACCAGTGACCCGGCGACAGATACGCAGTATTTT. This encodes CATSDPATDTQYF.